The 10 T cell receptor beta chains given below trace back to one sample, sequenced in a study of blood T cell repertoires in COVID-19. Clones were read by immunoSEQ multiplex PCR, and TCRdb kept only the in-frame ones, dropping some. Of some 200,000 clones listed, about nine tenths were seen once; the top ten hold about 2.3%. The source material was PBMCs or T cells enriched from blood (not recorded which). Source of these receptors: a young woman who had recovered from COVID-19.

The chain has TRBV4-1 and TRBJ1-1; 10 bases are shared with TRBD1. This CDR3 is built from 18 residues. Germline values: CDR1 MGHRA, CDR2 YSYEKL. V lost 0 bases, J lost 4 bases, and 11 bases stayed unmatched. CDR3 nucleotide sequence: TGCGCCAGCAGCCAAGAACCGGACAGGGGGATAAGGCGCACTGAAGCTTTCTTT. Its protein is CASSQEPDRGIRRTEAFF.

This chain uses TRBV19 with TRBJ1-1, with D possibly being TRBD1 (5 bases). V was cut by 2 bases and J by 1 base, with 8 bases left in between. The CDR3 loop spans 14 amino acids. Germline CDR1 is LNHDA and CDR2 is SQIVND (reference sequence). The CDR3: CASSIWQGNTEAFF. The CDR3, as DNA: TGTGCCAGTAGTATATGGCAGGGGAACACTGAAGCTTTCTTT.

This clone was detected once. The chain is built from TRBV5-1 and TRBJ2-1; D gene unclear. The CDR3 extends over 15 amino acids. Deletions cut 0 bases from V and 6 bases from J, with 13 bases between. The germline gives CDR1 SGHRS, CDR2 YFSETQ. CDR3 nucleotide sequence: TGCGCCAGCAGCTTGGGGTTCAAGCAACTCAATGAGCAGTTCTTC. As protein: CASSLGFKQLNEQFF. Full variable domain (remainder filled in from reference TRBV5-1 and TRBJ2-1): KAGVTQTPRYLIKTRGQQVTLSCSPISGHRSVSWYQQTPGQGLQFLFEYFSETQRNKGNFPGRFSGRQFSNSRSEMNVSTLELGDSALYLCASSLGFKQLNEQFFGPGTRLTVL.

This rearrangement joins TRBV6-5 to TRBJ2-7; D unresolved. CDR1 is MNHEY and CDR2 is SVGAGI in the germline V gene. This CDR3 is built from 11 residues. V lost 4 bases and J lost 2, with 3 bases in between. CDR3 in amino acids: CASSSAYEQYF. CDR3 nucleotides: TGTGCCAGCAGTTCGGCCTACGAGCAGTACTTC.

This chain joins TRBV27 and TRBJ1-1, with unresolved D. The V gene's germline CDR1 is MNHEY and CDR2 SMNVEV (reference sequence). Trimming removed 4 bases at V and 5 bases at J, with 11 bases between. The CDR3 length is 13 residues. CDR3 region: CASSSHLETEAFF. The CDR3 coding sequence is TGTGCCAGCAGTTCCCATCTGGAGACTGAAGCTTTCTTT.

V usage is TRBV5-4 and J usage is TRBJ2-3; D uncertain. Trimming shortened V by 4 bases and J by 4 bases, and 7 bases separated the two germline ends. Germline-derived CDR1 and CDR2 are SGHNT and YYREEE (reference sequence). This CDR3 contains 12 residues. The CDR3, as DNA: TGTGCCAGCAGCCCTTCGGCAGATACGCAGTATTTT. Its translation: CASSPSADTQYF.

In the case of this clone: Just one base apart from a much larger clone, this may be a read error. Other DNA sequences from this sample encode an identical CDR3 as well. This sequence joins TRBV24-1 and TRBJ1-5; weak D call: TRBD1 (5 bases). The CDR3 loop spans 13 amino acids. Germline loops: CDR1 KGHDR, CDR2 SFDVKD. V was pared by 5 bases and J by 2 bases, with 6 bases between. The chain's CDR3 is CATSGGGNQPQHF. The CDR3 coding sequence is TGTGCCACCAGTGGGGGGGGCAATCAGCCCCAGCATTTT.

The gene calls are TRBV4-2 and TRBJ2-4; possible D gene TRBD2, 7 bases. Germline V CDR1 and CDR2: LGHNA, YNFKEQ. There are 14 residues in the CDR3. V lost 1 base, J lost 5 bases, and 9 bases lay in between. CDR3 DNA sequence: TGTGCCAGCAGCCAAGTGGGGGGGCAAAACATTCAGTACTTC. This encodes CASSQVGGQNIQYF.

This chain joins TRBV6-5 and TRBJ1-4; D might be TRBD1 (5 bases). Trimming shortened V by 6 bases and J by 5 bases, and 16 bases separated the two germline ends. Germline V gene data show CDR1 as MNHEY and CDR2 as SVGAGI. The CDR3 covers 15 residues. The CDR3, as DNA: TGTGCCAGCAGACCCTCCGACAGATCAAATGAAAAACTGTTTTTT. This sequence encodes CASRPSDRSNEKLFF.

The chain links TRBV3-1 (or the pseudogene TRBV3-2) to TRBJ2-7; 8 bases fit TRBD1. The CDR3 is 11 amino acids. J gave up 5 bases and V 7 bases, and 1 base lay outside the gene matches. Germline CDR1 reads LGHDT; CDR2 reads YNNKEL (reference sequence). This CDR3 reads CASKDRDEQYF. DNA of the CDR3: TGTGCCAGCAAGGACAGGGACGAGCAGTACTTC.